This T cell receptor (beta chain) was identified in a study of Ad26.COV2.S vaccination and SARS-CoV-2 variants. General study points: The study found higher spike-specific TCR breadth in vaccine than placebo recipients. Estimates derived from TCR breadth and depth analyses may have underestimated total T cell responses. Substantial post-vaccination breadth of spike-specific CD8+ and CD4+ T cell responses was reported.

As regards this clone: Its antigen is as yet unknown.

Produced via immunoSEQ multiplex PCR; TCRdb's table is partial and in-frame only. The sample holds 400,000 to 450,000 clones, 90% seen once. As to treatment: 15 to 20 received Ad26.COV2.S at low or high dose, single or two shots; 5 received placebo; per-sample allocation not given. At day 63 after the first vaccine or placebo injection, samples were drawn. Expression of Wuhan-strain SARS-CoV-2 spike came from the Ad26 vector that formed the vaccine. V was pared by 2 bases and J by 3 bases, with 8 bases between. The CDR3 length is 13 residues. The germline V gene encodes CDR1 SEHNR and CDR2 FQNEAQ (reference sequence).

The specimen was peripheral blood, collected in a trial of Ad26.COV2.S vaccine versus placebo. This receptor was identified in a person between 18 and 65 years old who received the Ad26.COV2.S COVID-19 vaccine or a placebo. V and J are TRBV7-9 and TRBJ2-7; unclear D gene. The DNA for the CDR3 is TGTGCCAGCAGCTTATTACTCTACTACGAGCAGTACTTC. It is translated as CASSLLLYYEQYF.